The 7 T cell receptor beta chains below were found in one sample sequenced in a study of Ad26.COV2.S vaccination and SARS-CoV-2 variants. Assay used: immunoSEQ multiplex PCR; TCRdb lists only in-frame clones, some missing. The sample has approximately 480,000 clones; 87% are singletons. The sample's treatment: some 19 received Ad26.COV2.S at low or high dose, single or two shots; roughly 5 received placebo; per-sample allocation not given. Sampling was performed 63 days after the first vaccine or placebo injection. The sequencing here drew on peripheral blood, taken in a trial of Ad26.COV2.S vaccine versus placebo. Receptor source: a person between 18 and 59 years old who received the Ad26.COV2.S COVID-19 vaccine or a placebo.

V is TRBV7-9 and J is TRBJ2-3; 9 positions match TRBD1. The CDR3 is made up of 17 amino acids. The V gene's germline CDR1 is SEHNR and CDR2 FQNEAQ (reference sequence). Trimming removed 6 bases from V and 5 bases from J; junction bases left unmatched: 15. The CDR3 DNA sequence: TGTGCCAGCAGACCTACCGCCGGGACAGGGAGTAGAGATACGCAGTATTTT. Its protein product is CASRPTAGTGSRDTQYF.

This sequence joins TRBV4-3 and TRBJ1-5; 8 nucleotides match TRBD1. CDR1 LGHNA and CDR2 YSLEER come from the germline V gene. The CDR3 is 15 amino acids. The trim removed 1 base at V and 7 bases at J, leaving 6 bases unmatched. The CDR3 region has the DNA TGCGCCAGCAGCCAAGGGACAGGGTTAGGACAGCCCCAGCATTTT. This sequence encodes CASSQGTGLGQPQHF.

The chain employs TRBV27 and TRBJ1-1, with a possible D match to TRBD1 (6 bases). The CDR3 consists of 17 residues. The V gene's germline CDR1 is MNHEY and CDR2 SMNVEV (reference sequence). V was pared by 6 bases and J by 0 bases, with 20 bases between. In nucleotides, the CDR3 is TGTGCCAGCAGATTCCTAGATGGGGGCGTCCTGAACACTGAAGCTTTCTTT. The encoded protein is CASRFLDGGVLNTEAFF.

The chain joins TRBV5-6 to TRBJ2-7; TRBD2 matches 8 bases. This CDR3 contains 13 residues. Per germline, CDR1 SGHDT and CDR2 YYEEEE. V shed 7 bases, J shed 7 bases, and the junction held 10 bases outside the gene matches. CDR3 sequence (DNA): TGTGCCAGCTCCACTAGCGGACTCCTGGAGCAGTACTTC. It translates to CASSTSGLLEQYF.

CDR3 in amino acids: CASSFGREQYF. In DNA form, the CDR3 reads TGTGCCAGCAGTTTCGGAAGGGAGCAGTACTTC. The V call is TRBV27, the J call TRBJ2-7; no firm D call. CDR3 length: 11 residues. CDR1 and CDR2 from the germline V gene are MNHEY and SMNVEV (reference sequence). V shed 3 bases and J shed 7 bases, with 7 bases lying between them.

The V gene is TRBV6-5, the J gene TRBJ2-7, with a weak D call TRBD2 (6 bases). The CDR3 has 14 residues. V was trimmed by 2 bases and J by 3 bases, leaving 11 bases between them. The germline V gene has CDR1 MNHEY and CDR2 SVGAGI. The chain's CDR3 is CASSYNQGLYEQYF. The CDR3 bases are TGTGCCAGCAGTTACAATCAGGGACTCTACGAGCAGTACTTC.

The V gene is TRBV3-1 (or the pseudogene TRBV3-2), the J gene TRBJ2-6; 12 bases are shared with TRBD2. The germline V gene has CDR1 LGHDT and CDR2 YNNKEL (reference sequence). The V segment lost 0 bases and the J segment 2 bases; nucleotides outside the gene matches: 2. The CDR3 contains 18 residues. The CDR3 sequence is CASSQELAGGTGANVLTF. In DNA, the CDR3 is TGTGCCAGCAGCCAAGAGCTAGCGGGAGGGACTGGGGCCAACGTCCTGACTTTC.